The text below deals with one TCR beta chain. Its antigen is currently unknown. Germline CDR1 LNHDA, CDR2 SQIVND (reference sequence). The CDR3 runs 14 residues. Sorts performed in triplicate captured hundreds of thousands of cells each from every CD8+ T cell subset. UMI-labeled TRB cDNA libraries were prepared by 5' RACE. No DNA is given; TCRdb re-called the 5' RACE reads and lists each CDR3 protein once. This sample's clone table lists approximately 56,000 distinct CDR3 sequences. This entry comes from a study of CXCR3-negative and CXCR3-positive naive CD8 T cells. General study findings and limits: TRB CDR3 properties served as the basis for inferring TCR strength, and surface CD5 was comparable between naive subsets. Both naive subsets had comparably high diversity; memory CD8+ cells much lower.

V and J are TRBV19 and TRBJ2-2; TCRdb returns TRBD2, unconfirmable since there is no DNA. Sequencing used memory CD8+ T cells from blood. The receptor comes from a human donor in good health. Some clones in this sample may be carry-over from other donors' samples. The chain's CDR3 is CASSAAGNTGELFF. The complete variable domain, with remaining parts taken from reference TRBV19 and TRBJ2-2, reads DGGITQSPKYLFRKEGQNVTLSCEQNLNHDAMYWYRQDPGQGLRLIYYSQIVNDFQKGDIAEGYSVSREKKESFPLTVTSAQKNPTAFYLCASSAAGNTGELFFGEGSRLTVL.